The rows below give T cell receptor beta chains drawn from one sample of a study of T-cell reconstitution after alpha-beta-depleted transplantation in children. Each CDR3 protein gets one entry after TCRdb re-called the PCR reads with MiXCR. This table has around 250,000 distinct CDR3 sequences, roughly 26% appearing once. The sample consisted of PBMCs, taken before TCRalphabeta/CD19-depleted stem cell transplant. These receptors all stem from a girl aged 2 to 9 with Fanconi anemia, due to receive a stem cell transplant. Both conserved end residues are part of each CDR3. Each record gives: CDR3 protein, J gene, clone size, V gene. Not every row has a clone size; where given, it reads once, few, many or a size class.

CDR3 protein: CAISYSGTGGTEAFF; J gene: TRBJ1-1; clone size: many; V gene: TRBV10-3
CDR3 protein: CSVEGLAGPRKETQYF; J gene: TRBJ2-5; clone size: many; V gene: TRBV29-1
CDR3 protein: CASSLAGLKGSGNTIYF; J gene: TRBJ1-3; clone size: many; V gene: TRBV12-3/TRBV12-4
CDR3 protein: CASSPRTGEAFF; J gene: TRBJ1-1; clone size: NA; V gene: TRBV11-3
CDR3 protein: CSARSGTGSYYGYTF; J gene: TRBJ1-2; clone size: NA; V gene: TRBV20-1
CDR3 protein: CSGLAAGELFF; J gene: TRBJ2-2; clone size: many; V gene: TRBV29-1
CDR3 protein: CASRFRKRTGTDTQYF; J gene: TRBJ2-3; clone size: NA; V gene: TRBV7-7
CDR3 protein: CATSSLNRVIGTDTQYF; J gene: TRBJ2-3; clone size: many; V gene: TRBV15
CDR3 protein: CASSLDGGSNEKLFF; J gene: TRBJ1-4; clone size: NA; V gene: TRBV7-9
CDR3 protein: CSATTDGSGSPDTQYF; J gene: TRBJ2-3; clone size: many; V gene: TRBV20-1
CDR3 protein: CASSVAGVGDEQFF; J gene: TRBJ2-1; clone size: many; V gene: TRBV9
CDR3 protein: CSAQGPANYGYTF; J gene: TRBJ1-2; clone size: NA; V gene: TRBV20-1
CDR3 protein: CASSPRTPRNNEQFF; J gene: TRBJ2-1; clone size: few; V gene: TRBV18
CDR3 protein: CASSYSPEGTQYF; J gene: TRBJ2-5; clone size: NA; V gene: TRBV6-6
CDR3 protein: CSASSYGLADNEQFF; J gene: TRBJ2-1; clone size: many; V gene: TRBV20-1
CDR3 protein: CASSPLAGGTGELFF; J gene: TRBJ2-2; clone size: many; V gene: TRBV6-5
CDR3 protein: CASSKSGSKVYEQFF; J gene: TRBJ2-1; clone size: NA; V gene: TRBV6-2/TRBV6-3
CDR3 protein: CSVEVQVLRDRGSYEQYF; J gene: TRBJ2-7; clone size: NA; V gene: TRBV29-1
CDR3 protein: CATSRARSYDEQFF; J gene: TRBJ2-1; clone size: NA; V gene: TRBV15
CDR3 protein: CASSSGTQNEQFF; J gene: TRBJ2-1; clone size: NA; V gene: TRBV7-3
CDR3 protein: CSVGAPQETQYF; J gene: TRBJ2-5; clone size: many; V gene: TRBV29-1
CDR3 protein: CASSLREQFF; J gene: TRBJ2-1; clone size: once; V gene: TRBV7-3
CDR3 protein: CSVMGGRGYNEQFF; J gene: TRBJ2-1; clone size: many; V gene: TRBV29-1